This TCR beta chain stems from a study of blood T cell repertoires in COVID-19. TCRdb's copy holds only in-frame clones and misses some; the assay was immunoSEQ multiplex PCR. The data show some 48,000 clones, 90% seen once. In germline, CDR1 is LNHDA, CDR2 SQIVND (reference sequence). The CDR3 spans 15 residues. V lost 4 bases to trimming and J lost 3 bases, with 15 bases between them. The V call is TRBV19, the J call TRBJ1-2; TRBD1 is a possible D gene (6 bases). This TCR was recovered from a man in his 70s with acute or convalescent COVID-19. The sequenced material came from peripheral blood. The CDR3 region is CASSTPTGLDYGYTF. The CDR3 DNA is TGTGCCAGTAGTACCCCGACAGGATTGGACTATGGCTACACCTTC.